This T cell receptor (beta chain) is drawn from a study of blood T cell repertoires in COVID-19. Study-level background: Acute and convalescent COVID-19 samples came from the United States, Italy and Spain. Nucleic acid was either cDNA or gDNA, and it came from T cells, B-cell-depleted T cells, or PBMCs.

The CDR3 runs to 14 residues. Germline V gives CDR1 MDHEN, CDR2 SYDVKM. Trimming cost V 6 bases and J 4 bases; bases outside gene matches: 5. This clone was recorded once. In the original processing: For nucleated cells, counts were estimated from reference gene primer amplification. Only in-frame clones appear in the TCRdb table, and some are missing; sequencing was by immunoSEQ multiplex PCR. For V, J and clone size, that table is used; D and trimming come from the DNA. The sample holds roughly 270,000 clones, around 85% seen once. The chain has TRBV28 and TRBJ2-1; the match to TRBD2 covers 8 bases. This receptor was obtained from a man in his fifties or sixties with active or convalescent COVID-19. The source material was peripheral blood. The CDR3 loop is CASSLSGMYNEQFF. CDR3 bases: TGTGCCAGCAGCCTTAGCGGGATGTACAATGAGCAGTTCTTC.